This T cell receptor (beta chain) was captured in a study of CD8+CD57+ T cells in acquired aplastic anemia. Turning to the study itself: Quantities of DNA derived from sorted CD4+ and CD8+ cells averaged around 3 ug.

Details on this clonotype: Its antigen is as yet unknown.

TCR beta VDJ and CDR3 profiling used genomic DNA as template. TCRdb itself ran the reads through MiXCR, one entry per CDR3 protein. The data contain 150,000 to 200,000 distinct CDR3 sequences, around 45% of them singletons. Study outcomes and limitations: Common to patients and controls were twenty-nine CD8+ CDR3 sequences.

Germline V gene lookup returns CDR1 SGHDT and CDR2 YYEEEE. CDR3 size: 15 residues. The J segment lost 5 bases and the V segment lost 4 bases, leaving 9 bases of the junction unmatched. The chain uses TRBV5-6 and TRBJ1-1, with 9 bases that match TRBD1. The TCR originated in a human donor in good health. The sequenced material came from sorted CD4+, CD8+, or CD8+CD57+ T cells (not recorded which) from PBMCs. Here the CDR3 reads CASSTLRDRDTEAFF. The CDR3 coding sequence is TGTGCCAGCAGCACCCTCCGGGACAGGGATACTGAAGCTTTCTTT.